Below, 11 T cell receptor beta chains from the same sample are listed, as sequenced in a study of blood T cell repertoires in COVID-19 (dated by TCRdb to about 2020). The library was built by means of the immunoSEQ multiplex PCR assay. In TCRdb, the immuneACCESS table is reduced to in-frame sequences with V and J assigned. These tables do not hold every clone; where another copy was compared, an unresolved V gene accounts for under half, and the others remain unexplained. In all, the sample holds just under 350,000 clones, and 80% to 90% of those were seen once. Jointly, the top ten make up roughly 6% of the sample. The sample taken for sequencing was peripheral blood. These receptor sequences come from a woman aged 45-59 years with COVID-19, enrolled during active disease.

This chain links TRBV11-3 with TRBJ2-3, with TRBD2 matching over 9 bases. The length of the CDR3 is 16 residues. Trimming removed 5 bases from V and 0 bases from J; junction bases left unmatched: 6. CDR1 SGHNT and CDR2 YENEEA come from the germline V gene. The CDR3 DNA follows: TGTGCCAGCAGCCTGACTAGCGGACTGAGCACAGATACGCAGTATTTT. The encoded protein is CASSLTSGLSTDTQYF.

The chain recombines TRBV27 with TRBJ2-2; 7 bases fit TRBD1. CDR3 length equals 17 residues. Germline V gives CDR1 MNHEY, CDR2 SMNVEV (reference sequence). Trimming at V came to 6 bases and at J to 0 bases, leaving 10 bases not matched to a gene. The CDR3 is CASRGFGQATNTGELFF. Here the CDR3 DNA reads TGTGCCAGCAGGGGTTTTGGACAGGCTACGAACACCGGGGAGCTGTTTTTT.

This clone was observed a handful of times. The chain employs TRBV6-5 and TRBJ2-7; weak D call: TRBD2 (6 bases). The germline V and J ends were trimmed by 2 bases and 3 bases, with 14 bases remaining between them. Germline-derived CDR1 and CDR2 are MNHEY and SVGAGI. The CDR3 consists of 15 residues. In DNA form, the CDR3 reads TGTGCCAGCAGTTACGACGGGGGAAATTTCTACGAGCAGTACTTC. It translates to CASSYDGGNFYEQYF.

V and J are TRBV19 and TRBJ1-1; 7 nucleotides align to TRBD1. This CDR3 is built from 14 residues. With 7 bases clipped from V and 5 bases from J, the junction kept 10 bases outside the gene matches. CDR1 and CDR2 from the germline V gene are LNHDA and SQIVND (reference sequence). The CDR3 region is CASNNRGGETEAFF. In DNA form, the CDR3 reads TGTGCCAGTAACAACAGGGGAGGTGAGACTGAAGCTTTCTTT.

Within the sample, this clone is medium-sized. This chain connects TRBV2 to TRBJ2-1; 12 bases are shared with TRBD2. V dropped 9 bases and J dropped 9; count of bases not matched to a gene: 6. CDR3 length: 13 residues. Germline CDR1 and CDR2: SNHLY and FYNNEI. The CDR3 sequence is CASPGLAGSEQFF. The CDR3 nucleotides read TGTGCCAGTCCGGGACTAGCGGGCAGTGAGCAGTTCTTC.

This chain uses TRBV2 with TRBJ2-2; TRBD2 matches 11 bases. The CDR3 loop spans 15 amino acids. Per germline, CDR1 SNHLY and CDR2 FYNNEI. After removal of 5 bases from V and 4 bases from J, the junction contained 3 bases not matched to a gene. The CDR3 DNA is TGTGCCAGCAGTTTAGGGACTAGCGGCACCGGGGAGCTGTTTTTT. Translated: CASSLGTSGTGELFF.

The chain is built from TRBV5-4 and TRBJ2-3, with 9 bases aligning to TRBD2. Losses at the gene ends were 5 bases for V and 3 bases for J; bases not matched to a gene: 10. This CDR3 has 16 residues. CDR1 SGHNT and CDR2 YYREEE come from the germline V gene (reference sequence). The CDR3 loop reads CASRLLSGSGTDTQYF. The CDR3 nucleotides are TGTGCCAGCAGACTCCTTAGCGGGAGTGGGACAGATACGCAGTATTTT.

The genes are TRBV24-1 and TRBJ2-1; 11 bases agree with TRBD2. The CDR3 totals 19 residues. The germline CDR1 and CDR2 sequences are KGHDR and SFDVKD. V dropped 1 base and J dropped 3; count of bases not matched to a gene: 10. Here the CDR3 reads CATSDFGGSGRAIYNEQFF. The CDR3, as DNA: TGTGCCACCAGTGATTTTGGGGGTAGCGGGAGGGCTATCTACAATGAGCAGTTCTTC.

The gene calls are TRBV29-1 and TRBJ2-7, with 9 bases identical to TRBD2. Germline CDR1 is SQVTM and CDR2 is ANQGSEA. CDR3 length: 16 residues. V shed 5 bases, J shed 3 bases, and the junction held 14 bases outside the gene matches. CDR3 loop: CSVNFRASGTFYEQYF. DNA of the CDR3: TGCAGCGTTAATTTCCGAGCTAGCGGGACGTTCTACGAGCAGTACTTC.

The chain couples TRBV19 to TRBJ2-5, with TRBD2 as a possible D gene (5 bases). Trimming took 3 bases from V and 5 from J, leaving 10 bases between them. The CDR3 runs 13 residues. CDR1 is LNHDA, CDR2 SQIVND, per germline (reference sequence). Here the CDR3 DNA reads TGTGCCAGTAGTATCCGGAGGCGGGAGACCCAGTACTTC. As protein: CASSIRRRETQYF.

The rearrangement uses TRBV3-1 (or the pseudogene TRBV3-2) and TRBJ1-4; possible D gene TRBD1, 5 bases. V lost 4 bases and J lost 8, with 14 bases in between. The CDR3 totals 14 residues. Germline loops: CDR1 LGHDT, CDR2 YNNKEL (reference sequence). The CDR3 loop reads CASSLGMGGEKLFF. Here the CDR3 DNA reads TGTGCCAGCAGCCTAGGAATGGGGGGGGAAAAACTGTTTTTT.